This T cell receptor beta chain comes out of a study of T-cell memory formation after mild COVID-19. MiXCR, applied by TCRdb to the 5' RACE reads, yields one record per CDR3 protein. The sample includes more than 120,000 distinct CDR3 sequences, under 25% of them seen just once. The length of the CDR3 is 16 residues. V was clipped by 1 base and J by 2 bases; unmatched bases: 4. CDR1 is DFQATT and CDR2 is SNEGSKA in the germline V gene (reference sequence). The sequence was obtained from an adult woman who had mild COVID-19 (a few samples of this study predate the infection). Cell type and time point are not known. Specimen: PBMCs or a T cell subset sorted from them (not recorded which). This chain links TRBV20-1 with TRBJ2-1, with 11 bases aligning to TRBD2. The CDR3 coding sequence is TGCAGTGCTAGAGCGGTTAGCGGGGGGGCCTACAATGAGCAGTTCTTC. Protein product: CSARAVSGGAYNEQFF.